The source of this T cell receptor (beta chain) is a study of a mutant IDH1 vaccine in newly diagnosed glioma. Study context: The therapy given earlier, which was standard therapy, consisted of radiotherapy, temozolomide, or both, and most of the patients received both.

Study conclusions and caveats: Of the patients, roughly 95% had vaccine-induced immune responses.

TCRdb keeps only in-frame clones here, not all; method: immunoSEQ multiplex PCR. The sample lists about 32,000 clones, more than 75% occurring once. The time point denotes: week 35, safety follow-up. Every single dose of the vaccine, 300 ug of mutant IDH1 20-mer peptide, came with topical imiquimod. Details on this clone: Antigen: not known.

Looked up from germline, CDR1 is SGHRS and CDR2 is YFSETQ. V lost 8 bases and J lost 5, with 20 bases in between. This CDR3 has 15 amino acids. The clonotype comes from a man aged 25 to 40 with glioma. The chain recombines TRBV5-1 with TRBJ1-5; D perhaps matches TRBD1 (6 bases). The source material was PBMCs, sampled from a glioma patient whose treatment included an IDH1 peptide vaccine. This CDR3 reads CASKKGESSDQPQHF. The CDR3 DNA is TGCGCCAGTAAAAAGGGGGAATCCAGCGATCAGCCCCAGCATTTT.